This TCR beta chain came from a study of blood T cell repertoires in COVID-19. In this sample, this clone turned up once. V was clipped by 4 bases and J by 2 bases, with 19 bases between them. Germline CDR1 is SGHDT and CDR2 is YYEEEE. The CDR3 runs to 16 residues. Assay used: immunoSEQ multiplex PCR; TCRdb lists only in-frame clones, some missing. This table holds some 200,000 clones, roughly 80% found once. Input material: PBMCs or T cells enriched from blood (not recorded which). The J gene is TRBJ2-7, the V gene TRBV5-6; D might be TRBD2 (7 bases). The receptor was isolated from a man aged 35-49 years who had recovered from COVID-19. This CDR3 reads CASSRGGTGWPYEQYF. CDR3 nucleotide sequence: TGTGCCAGCAGCAGGGGGGGAACAGGATGGCCCTACGAGCAGTACTTC. Based on the CDR3 plus reference TRBV5-6 and TRBJ2-7, the full variable domain is DAGVTQSPTHLIKTRGQQVTLRCSPKSGHDTVSWYQQALGQGPQFIFQYYEEEERQRGNFPDRFSGHQFPNYSSELNVNALLLGDSALYLCASSRGGTGWPYEQYFGPGTRLTVT.